These 32 T cell receptor beta chains originate from one sample sequenced in a study of PD-1 blockade in classical Hodgkin lymphoma. The protocol was immunoSEQ multiplex PCR, while the TCRdb copy is restricted to in-frame clones and leaves out a portion. In the table there are tens of thousands of clones, about 77% of which are singletons. Described time point: cycle 4 day 1 (C4D1), after 6 weeks of nivolumab. Relapse after autologous stem cell transplantation occurred in every patient, and brentuximab vedotin exposure varied. The source was peripheral blood mononuclear cells (PBMCs), collected before the fourth cycle of nivolumab. These receptors were obtained from a human donor with classical Hodgkin lymphoma.

This chain links TRBV6-1 with TRBJ2-5; TRBD2 is a possible D gene (6 bases). This CDR3 contains 14 residues. The V end lost 5 bases, the J end lost 0 bases, and 10 bases lay between the germline ends. CDR1 is MNHNS and CDR2 is SASEGT in the germline V gene. CDR3 residues: CASSQDYYQETQYF. In DNA form, the CDR3 reads TGTGCCAGCAGTCAGGACTACTACCAAGAGACCCAGTACTTC.

The CDR3 DNA reads TGTGCTAGTGGTTTGACCGGGACAGGGCAAAAGGACACTGAAGCTTTCTTT. This sequence encodes CASGLTGTGQKDTEAFF. V usage is TRBV12-5 and J usage is TRBJ1-1; 9 bases are shared with TRBD1. The V segment lost 2 bases and the J segment 3 bases; nucleotides outside the gene matches: 10. Germline lookup yields CDR1 LGHNT and CDR2 FRNRAP. CDR3 size: 17 residues.

The gene calls are TRBV2 and TRBJ1-4, with 7 bases matching TRBD1. J was trimmed by 7 bases and V by 5 bases; bases with no gene match: 4. The CDR3 is 13 amino acids. The V gene's germline CDR1 is SNHLY and CDR2 FYNNEI. The CDR3 region is CASSYRGGEKLFF. The CDR3 DNA sequence: TGTGCCAGCAGTTACAGGGGAGGTGAAAAACTGTTTTTT.

The CDR3 DNA reads TGTGCCAGCAGTGACAGGGTTTTGATCACTGAAGCTTTCTTT. Translated: CASSDRVLITEAFF. This chain uses TRBV6-1 with TRBJ1-1; a weak D match, TRBD1 (5 bases). The CDR3 has 14 amino acids. Looked up from germline, CDR1 is MNHNS and CDR2 is SASEGT. V was trimmed by 3 bases and J by 4 bases, leaving 12 bases between them.

This clone was counted between two and nine times. The chain has TRBV15 and TRBJ2-7; either TRBD1 or TRBD2 may fit D (5 bases each). This CDR3 region has 14 residues. V lost 2 bases and J lost 9, with 17 bases in between. CDR1 LNHNV and CDR2 YYDKDF come from the germline V gene (reference sequence). Here the CDR3 reads CATSRTGTSRGQYF. In nucleotides, the CDR3 is TGTGCCACCAGCAGAACCGGGACCTCTCGCGGGCAGTACTTC.

The rearrangement uses TRBV6-6 and TRBJ1-5, with D possibly being TRBD1 (5 bases). CDR3 size: 13 residues. Looked up from germline, CDR1 is MNHNY and CDR2 is SVGAGI (reference sequence). V gave up 10 bases and J gave up 2 bases, with 12 bases separating them. The CDR3 region is CATRIGGNQPQHF. The DNA for the CDR3 is TGTGCCACCAGAATAGGGGGCAATCAGCCCCAGCATTTT.

The chain is built from TRBV9 and TRBJ1-3; 7 bases agree with TRBD1. V shed 4 bases, J shed 9 bases, and the junction held 13 bases outside the gene matches. The CDR3 loop spans 15 amino acids. Germline values: CDR1 SGDLS, CDR2 YYNGEE. CDR3 nucleotide sequence: TGTGCCAGCAGCTTCCCCGGGACAGCACACCCCACCATATATTTT. Its protein product is CASSFPGTAHPTIYF.

The chain uses TRBV5-1 and TRBJ1-1; 7 nucleotides match TRBD1. Germline trimming cut 0 bases from V and 7 bases from J; bases unmatched to any gene: 6. Germline V CDR1 and CDR2: SGHRS, YFSETQ. The CDR3 loop spans 14 amino acids. The CDR3 reads CASSLEGGRGEAFF. CDR3 coding DNA: TGCGCCAGCAGCTTGGAAGGGGGCCGCGGTGAAGCTTTCTTT.

V and J are TRBV7-9 and TRBJ2-3; 11 positions agree with TRBD2. The CDR3 sequence is 17 residues long. V was pared by 1 base and J by 0 bases, with 3 bases of the junction left unmatched. From germline, CDR1 is SEHNR and CDR2 FQNEAQ (reference sequence). The CDR3: CASSLGTSGSSTDTQYF. Written as DNA, the CDR3 is TGTGCCAGCAGCTTAGGGACTAGCGGGTCTAGCACAGATACGCAGTATTTT.

V usage is TRBV2 and J usage is TRBJ2-5, with TRBD2 identical over 16 bases. From germline, CDR1 is SNHLY and CDR2 FYNNEI. The CDR3 runs 16 residues. After removal of 5 bases from V and 2 bases from J, the junction contained 2 bases not matched to a gene. This chain's CDR3 is CASSQGLAGGQETQYF. The CDR3 DNA follows: TGTGCCAGCAGTCAGGGACTAGCGGGAGGGCAAGAGACCCAGTACTTC.

This clone was recorded a few times. The chain joins TRBV5-1 to TRBJ2-7, with D tentatively TRBD2 (6 bases). The CDR3 loop spans 13 amino acids. Germline V gives CDR1 SGHRS, CDR2 YFSETQ. Trimming took 7 bases from V and 5 from J, leaving 16 bases between them. The CDR3 coding sequence is TGCGCCAGCCAATTGGTTGGAGGGAACGAGCAGTACTTC. It codes for CASQLVGGNEQYF.

The V and J genes are TRBV19 and TRBJ2-3; 11 bases align to TRBD1. With V trimmed by 3 bases and J by 2 bases, 4 bases remained unmatched. Germline V gives CDR1 LNHDA, CDR2 SQIVND (reference sequence). The CDR3 runs to 16 residues. This chain's CDR3 is CASSMDRGPPTDTQYF. DNA of the CDR3: TGTGCCAGTAGTATGGACAGGGGGCCCCCCACAGATACGCAGTATTTT.

This clone occurred a few times. The chain uses TRBV7-8 and TRBJ1-2; the D gene is possibly TRBD1 (6 bases). Trimming shortened V by 6 bases and J by 7 bases, and 12 bases separated the two germline ends. This CDR3 contains 12 residues. Germline assignment: CDR1 SGHVS and CDR2 FQNEAQ. CDR3 nucleotides: TGTGCCAGCAGTTTTGTAGGGGGTGGCTACACCTTC. Its protein is CASSFVGGGYTF. The entire variable domain, with the rest obtained from reference TRBV7-8 and TRBJ1-2, is as follows: GAGVSQSPRYKVAKRGQDVALRCDPISGHVSLFWYQQALGQGPEFLTYFQNEAQLDKSGLPSDRFFAERPEGSVSTLKIQRTQQEDSAVYLCASSFVGGGYTFGSGTRLTVV.

The V and J genes are TRBV5-8 and TRBJ2-1; 7 positions match TRBD1. Unmatched junction bases numbered 9, after V lost 0 bases and J lost 3 bases. This CDR3 spans 17 amino acids. Germline V CDR1 and CDR2: SGHTS, YDEGEE. CDR3 protein: CASSLEGASTVYNEQFF. In nucleotides, the CDR3 is TGTGCCAGCAGCTTGGAGGGGGCTTCGACAGTCTACAATGAGCAGTTCTTC.

The chain employs TRBV7-9 and TRBJ1-2; 7 positions match TRBD1. From germline, CDR1 is SEHNR and CDR2 FQNEAQ (reference sequence). The trim removed 4 bases at V and 5 bases at J, leaving 10 bases unmatched. CDR3 size: 15 residues. The CDR3 DNA sequence: TGTGCCAGCAGCTATAATCCGGACAGGCTTTATGGCTACACCTTC. Amino acids: CASSYNPDRLYGYTF.

The chain has TRBV5-4 and TRBJ2-4, with a possible D match to TRBD1 (5 bases). V lost 2 bases and J lost 0, with 21 bases in between. This CDR3 contains 19 residues. Germline CDR1 and CDR2: SGHNT and YYREEE (reference sequence). The CDR3 region has the DNA TGTGCCAGCAGCTTATCGGTCAGGGCCCGACCTTTAGCCAAAAACATTCAGTACTTC. This sequence encodes CASSLSVRARPLAKNIQYF.

This chain links TRBV5-1 with TRBJ2-2, with D possibly matching TRBD1 (6 bases). Germline loops: CDR1 SGHRS, CDR2 YFSETQ. This CDR3 spans 14 amino acids. The V end lost 0 bases, the J end lost 7 bases, and 10 bases lay between the germline ends. In DNA form, the CDR3 reads TGCGCCAGCAGCTTGGACAGGGCGGGCGGGGAGCTGTTTTTT. Its translation is CASSLDRAGGELFF.

The chain uses TRBV28 and TRBJ2-1; 10 bases align to TRBD1. This CDR3 spans 17 amino acids. Germline CDR1 MDHEN, CDR2 SYDVKM. The junction had 11 bases not matched to a gene; V was cut back by 3 bases and J by 6 bases. DNA of the CDR3: TGTGCCAGCAGTTTTTTTGCGGGACAGGGGTTGGGCAATGAGCAGTTCTTC. Encoded protein: CASSFFAGQGLGNEQFF.

The CDR3 bases are TGTGCCAGCGGGATGGGAGGCTCTTATGGCTACACCTTC. Translating gives CASGMGGSYGYTF. J is TRBJ1-2 and V is TRBV2; no reliable D call. The V gene lost 8 bases and the J gene lost 5 bases, with 15 bases spanning the gap. This CDR3 comprises 13 residues. In germline, CDR1 is SNHLY, CDR2 FYNNEI. Full variable domain (outside the CDR3, taken from reference TRBV2 and TRBJ1-2): EPEVTQTPSHQVTQMGQEVILRCVPISNHLYFYWYRQILGQKVEFLVSFYNNEISEKSEIFDDQFSVERPDGSNFTLKIRSTKLEDSAMYFCASGMGGSYGYTFGSGTRLTVV.

The chain employs TRBV5-6 and TRBJ2-7, with 12 bases matching TRBD2. In germline, CDR1 is SGHDT, CDR2 YYEEEE. This CDR3 is 15 amino acids long. V gave up 3 bases and J gave up 3 bases; unmatched junction bases: 4. CDR3 in amino acids: CASSSLTSGGYEQYF. In nucleotides, the CDR3 is TGTGCCAGCAGCTCTTTGACTAGCGGGGGCTACGAGCAGTACTTC. Using reference TRBV5-6 and TRBJ2-7 for the parts outside the CDR3, the full variable domain is DAGVTQSPTHLIKTRGQQVTLRCSPKSGHDTVSWYQQALGQGPQFIFQYYEEEERQRGNFPDRFSGHQFPNYSSELNVNALLLGDSALYLCASSSLTSGGYEQYFGPGTRLTVT.

The V and J genes are TRBV6-5 and TRBJ1-2; 7 nucleotides match TRBD1. The CDR3 spans 14 residues. The V segment lost 2 bases and the J segment 8 bases; nucleotides outside the gene matches: 8. The V gene's germline CDR1 is MNHEY and CDR2 SVGAGI. Here the CDR3 DNA reads TGTGCCAGCAGTTACGCGGACAGGACGTACGGCTACACCTTC. It yields the protein CASSYADRTYGYTF.

This clone turned up a few times. V gene TRBV7-9 combines with J gene TRBJ2-1; the match to TRBD1 covers 9 bases. The CDR3 is 15 amino acids. With V trimmed by 2 bases and J by 8 bases, 7 bases remained unmatched. Germline CDR1 and CDR2: SEHNR and FQNEAQ (reference sequence). In DNA, the CDR3 is TGTGCCAGCAGCTTATACGGCAACAGGGGGCATGAGCAGTTCTTC. It specifies CASSLYGNRGHEQFF. Full variable domain (remainder filled in from reference TRBV7-9 and TRBJ2-1): DTGVSQNPRHKITKRGQNVTFRCDPISEHNRLYWYRQTLGQGPEFLTYFQNEAQLEKSRLLSDRFSAERPKGSFSTLEIQRTEQGDSAMYLCASSLYGNRGHEQFFGPGTRLTVL.

V and J are TRBV5-1 and TRBJ1-6; 7 nucleotides agree with TRBD1. Germline V gene lookup returns CDR1 SGHRS and CDR2 YFSETQ. The CDR3 covers 17 residues. V lost 3 bases to trimming and J lost 2 bases; unmatched junction nucleotides: 8. In DNA form, the CDR3 reads TGCGCCAGCAGCTCCCGACAGGGCGGCACCTATAATTCACCCCTCCACTTT. Translated, it gives CASSSRQGGTYNSPLHF.

This clone was seen once. The chain joins TRBV2 to TRBJ1-2; the D gene is possibly TRBD1 (5 bases). The CDR3 is made up of 13 amino acids. Per germline, CDR1 SNHLY and CDR2 FYNNEI. The ends were cut back, 4 bases at V and 5 bases at J, with 11 bases in the middle. The CDR3: CASSVGGVYGYTF. In DNA, the CDR3 is TGTGCCAGCAGTGTGGGGGGGGTTTATGGCTACACCTTC.

This clone was seen a single time. The rearrangement uses TRBV23-1 and TRBJ1-6; 7 bases match TRBD1. TRBV23-1 is sorted into the ORF group, with uncertain function. The V and J ends lost 2 bases and 9 bases, in that order; junction bases with no gene match: 16. CDR3 length: 18 residues. CDR3 loop: CASSQPRMTGKRCSPLHF. CDR3 in DNA: TGCGCCAGCAGTCAACCGCGAATGACAGGGAAAAGGTGTTCACCCCTCCACTTT.

The V and J genes are TRBV9 and TRBJ2-2; 10 bases are a match to TRBD2. Germline trimming cut 0 bases from V and 5 bases from J; bases unmatched to any gene: 1. Germline V CDR1 and CDR2: SGDLS, YYNGEE. This CDR3 has 15 residues. DNA for the CDR3: TGTGCCAGCAGCGTAGGACTAGCGGGTACCGGGGAGCTGTTTTTT. This sequence encodes CASSVGLAGTGELFF.

The rearrangement joins TRBV9 to TRBJ1-2, with 11 bases lining up with TRBD1. The CDR3 loop spans 14 amino acids. Germline CDR1 is SGDLS and CDR2 is YYNGEE. V lost 2 bases and J lost 6; bases outside the gene matches: 3. The CDR3 nucleotides read TGTGCCAGCAGCGTTCGGACAGGGGGCCATGGCTACACCTTC. Encoded protein: CASSVRTGGHGYTF.

The sample holds one count of this clone. This rearrangement joins TRBV28 to TRBJ2-7; D not certain. The ends were cut back, 6 bases at V and 6 bases at J, with 15 bases in the middle. The CDR3 contains 13 residues. CDR1 and CDR2 (germline): MDHEN, SYDVKM. Here the CDR3 reads CASSHYKGSEQYF. The DNA for the CDR3 is TGTGCCAGCAGCCACTACAAGGGAAGCGAGCAGTACTTC.

This clone was recorded a few times. This rearrangement joins TRBV7-9 to TRBJ2-3; no firm D call. This CDR3 has 14 residues. Germline values: CDR1 SEHNR, CDR2 FQNEAQ (reference sequence). Trimming cost V 1 base and J 0 bases, with 5 bases left between them. In DNA, the CDR3 is TGTGCCAGCAGCTTAGTTATCAGCACAGATACGCAGTATTTT. Its protein is CASSLVISTDTQYF.

The V call is TRBV27, the J call TRBJ2-2, with D perhaps TRBD1 (6 bases). Germline CDR1 and CDR2: MNHEY and SMNVEV (reference sequence). Trimming took off 6 bases at V and 0 bases at J, with 8 bases between the two ends. This CDR3 is built from 14 residues. In nucleotides, the CDR3 is TGTGCCAGCAGAGGACAGTCGAACACCGGGGAGCTGTTTTTT. Residues: CASRGQSNTGELFF.

The chain carries TRBV7-3 and TRBJ2-2; TRBD2 might be the D (5 bases). The V gene lost 1 base and the J gene lost 0 bases, with 9 bases spanning the gap. The germline V gene has CDR1 SGHTA and CDR2 FQGTGA. This CDR3 contains 16 residues. The CDR3 reads CASSLMAGANTGELFF. DNA for the CDR3: TGTGCCAGCAGCTTAATGGCGGGCGCGAACACCGGGGAGCTGTTTTTT.

The chain uses TRBV5-1 and TRBJ2-7; D is ambiguous. The germline gives CDR1 SGHRS, CDR2 YFSETQ. Trimming cost V 0 bases and J 5 bases, with 9 bases left between them. This CDR3 has 13 residues. This chain's CDR3 is CASSLEGPNEQYF. The CDR3 region has the DNA TGCGCCAGCAGCTTGGAGGGCCCGAACGAGCAGTACTTC.